The clone carrying this T cell receptor (beta chain) was picked up many times. Its antigen is still unknown. The data belong to a study of CD8+CD57+ T cells in acquired aplastic anemia. Study conclusions and caveats: No significant patient-versus-control difference appeared in CD8+ Simpson's diversity.

Trimming took off 0 bases at V and 3 bases at J, with 10 bases between the two ends. In germline, CDR1 is SGHRS, CDR2 YFSETQ. The CDR3 is made up of 15 amino acids. Profiling of TCR beta VDJ combinations and CDR3 sequences used genomic DNA as template. TCRdb independently ran MiXCR on the reads; one entry per CDR3 protein. The sample consists of some 220,000 distinct CDR3 sequences, roughly 33% of them appearing once. Sequenced: sorted CD4+, CD8+, or CD8+CD57+ T cells (not recorded which) from PBMCs. The TCR originated in a human donor in good health, serving as a control. The chain uses TRBV5-1 and TRBJ2-1; D gene unclear. Here the CDR3 reads CASSLGGPGYNEQFF. In nucleotides, the CDR3 is TGCGCCAGCAGCTTGGGAGGACCGGGCTACAATGAGCAGTTCTTC.